This T cell receptor beta chain emerged from a study of cytomegalovirus exposure and HLA in healthy donors. The study, taken as a whole, reports: Diagnosis of cytomegalovirus status made by the classifier reportedly showed high specificity and sensitivity. Cytomegalovirus association was listed for approximately 160 TCR beta chains.

Comments on this clone: Its matching antigen is unknown.

Primers for the PCR totalled 60 Vbeta and 13 Jbeta. Repertoires were generated with immunoSEQ multiplex PCR, while TCRdb's copy carries only in-frame clones and drops some. The sample shows 95,000 to 100,000 clones, 60% to 85% of them seen only once. The sequenced material came from PBMCs. This receptor was taken from a man in his fifties or sixties in good health and CMV-seropositive.

As DNA, the CDR3 is TGTGCCAGCAGTTTTTTGGGACAGGCGACTAACTATGGCTACACCTTC. Translation gives CASSFLGQATNYGYTF. The chain couples TRBV27 to TRBJ1-2, with 8 positions matching TRBD1. Germline V CDR1 and CDR2: MNHEY, SMNVEV (reference sequence). Germline trimming cut 3 bases from V and 0 bases from J; bases unmatched to any gene: 6. This CDR3 has 16 amino acids.